This T cell receptor beta chain was sequenced during a study of vaccination effects on CD4 cells after COVID-19. ViraFEST used viral peptide pools to expand antigen-specific CD4+ T cells before sequencing. Culture lasted around eleven days before CD4+ T cell isolation. Two doses of either BNT162b2 or mRNA-1273 were given to each participant. Having tested negative for nucleocapsid antibodies, the vaccine recipients showed no prior SARS-CoV-2 infection. A half-medium replacement with IL-2 medium was carried out on days 3 and 7. Using immunoSEQ multiplex PCR, the repertoire was profiled, and TCRdb retains in-frame clones only, with some absent. This table has about 24,000 clones, roughly 81% appearing once. The V gene lost 3 bases and the J gene lost 4 bases, with 9 bases spanning the gap. This CDR3 is 13 amino acids long. Germline CDR1 LNHDA, CDR2 SQIVND (reference sequence). In the case of this clone: The antigen is not known.

The input for sequencing was CD4+ T cells from PBMCs cultured with SARS-CoV-2 spike peptides, taken after COVID-19 vaccination. This rearrangement joins TRBV19 to TRBJ1-2; D gene unclear. The TCR originated in a human donor who received a COVID-19 vaccine. Some clones in this sample may be carry-over from other donors' samples. The CDR3 loop is CASSIEGLYGYTF. CDR3 in DNA: TGTGCCAGTAGTATTGAGGGCCTCTATGGCTACACCTTC.